This T cell receptor (beta chain) is from a study of T cells in Graves' hyperthyroidism and ophthalmopathy. Disease duration was under 3 months in the ophthalmopathy patients, who also had a Clinical Activity Score of at least 3 and a NOSPECS grade of at least 4. In this sample, this clonotype turned up a few times. The germline V and J ends were trimmed by 5 bases and 0 bases, with 10 bases remaining between them. CDR3 size: 14 residues. In germline, CDR1 is SNHLY, CDR2 FYNNEI. Amplification targeted TCR beta CDR3 regions from RNA transcripts. First-round RT-PCR of the TCR CDR3 relied on the HTBI primer set. TCRdb recomputed calls from the multiplex PCR reads with MiXCR, one row per CDR3 protein. The sample lists hundreds of thousands of distinct CDR3 sequences; around 13% were seen once.

This receptor was obtained from a woman aged 50 to 65 with Graves' ophthalmopathy. The material sequenced was blood. This chain uses TRBV2 with TRBJ2-5; possibly TRBD1 for D (6 bases). DNA for the CDR3: TGTGCCAGCAGTTCAGGGGTGTACCAAGAGACCCAGTACTTC. It yields the protein CASSSGVYQETQYF.